This T cell receptor beta chain was profiled in a study of sequential checkpoint blockade in melanoma (dated by TCRdb to about 2019). For context, the study as a whole: Patients were randomized 1:1 to first-line nivolumab followed by ipilimumab (arm A) or ipilimumab followed by nivolumab (arm B). Maintenance nivolumab came after each of the two trial sequences.

Results the study describes overall, beyond this receptor: The response-prediction model combining TCR metrics and mutation burden needs validation in larger, independent patient cohorts.

Interpreted using the paper, the treatment or condition label stands for: randomized to nivolumab then ipilimumab (arm A) or the reverse (arm B). No trial patient had received prior DNA-damaging chemotherapy. Thawed PBMCs were sorted on a FACS Aria II flow cytometer to isolate live CD3+CD8+ cells negative for CD19 and CD56. The samples were obtained from melanoma patients enrolled in CheckMate 064, an open-label, randomized phase II trial testing sequential checkpoint blockade. Peripheral blood mononuclear cells were collected by leukapheresis, purified using Ficoll-Paque, and frozen in human serum containing roughly 10% DMSO. Purity of sorted blood CD3+CD8+ cells was verified at >95% immediately after sorting, followed by DNA extraction. For this clone: It has no known antigen specificity. No much larger clone exists at a distance of one base, and base qualities are not known.

TCRbeta CDR3 regions were immunosequenced from genomic DNA with the immunoSEQ Assay. Genomic DNA was amplified by bias-controlled multiplex PCR before high-throughput sequencing. In the source study's methods: To quantify the absolute abundance of each unique TCRbeta CDR3 region, the sequences were collapsed and filtered. Clonality, defined as 1 minus Pielou's evenness, was calculated using only productive rearrangements. A previously published method was used to identify clones whose frequencies were significantly greater in on-treatment samples than in baseline samples. Held by TCRdb, this immuneACCESS table contains in-frame sequences only and omits some clones. Under half of the omission traces to an unresolved V gene where checked; the cause of the rest is unknown. V and J calls and clone size follow that table, whereas D and trimming were derived from the DNA. The sample includes roughly 20,000 clones, with around two thirds observed a single time. 10% to 15% of the sample rests with the top ten.

The material was CD8+ T cells sorted from blood (inferred from file names), obtained from a patient given nivolumab and ipilimumab in sequence. The TCR was taken from a human donor with melanoma.

In nucleotide form, the sequence is TGTGCCATCGGGCGGGAGGACGAGCAGTACTTC. It translates as CAIGREDEQYF. The chain is encoded by TRBV10-3 joined to TRBJ2-7; a stretch of 8 junction bases matches TRBD2. According to the germline V gene, CDR1 reads ENHRY and CDR2 reads SYGVKD. Germline trimming amounts to 8 bases on V and 5 bases on J, with 2 as the count of junction bases outside the gene matches. The CDR3 numbers 11 residues from cysteine through phenylalanine. Only the CDR3 region is kept as DNA, spanning 33 bases read in frame from base 1.